One T cell receptor (beta chain) is described in this entry. Its matching antigen is unknown. The CDR3 is made up of 14 amino acids. V dropped 4 bases and J dropped 4 bases, with 13 bases sitting between them. From germline, CDR1 is MNHNS and CDR2 SASEGT. This sample is part of a study of neoadjuvant anti-PD-1 for oral cavity cancer. Overall study context: Most patients had three to four biweekly doses of 3 mg/kg nivolumab before resection. Non-progressing patients received a fourth nivolumab dose near day 43, then surgery on days 50-56. Study outcomes and limitations: With a few patients per group, TCR findings need larger cohorts.

Stage II-IVA oral cavity squamous cell carcinoma was new and untreated by systemic or radiation therapy. This table comes from immunoSEQ multiplex PCR, and its TCRdb copy is limited to in-frame clones, with some not included. Of tens of thousands of clones listed, about 80% are singletons. The origin of this receptor is a person between 40 and 85 years old with oral cavity squamous cell carcinoma. The chain recombines TRBV6-1 with TRBJ2-5; tentative D call: TRBD1 (6 bases). This specimen consisted of PBMCs, obtained before nivolumab (anti-PD-1) treatment. The DNA for the CDR3 is TGTGCCAGCAGTGCTCAGGGGACAAGAGAGACCCAGTACTTC. It codes for CASSAQGTRETQYF.